This TCR beta chain emerged from a study of beta chain features in type 1 diabetes. In this sample, this clone turned up a few times. What it recognizes is unknown. Study outcomes and limitations: Individuals with type 1 diabetes displayed fewer insertions and more deletions at VDJ junctions.

Every isolated RNA sample was fully reverse transcribed, so sequencing captured expressed TCRB transcripts. Sequenced by immunoSEQ multiplex PCR; TCRdb stores in-frame clones only, minus some. The data hold around 190,000 clones, with 10% to 15% observed a single time. In germline, CDR1 is LGHNA, CDR2 YSLEER. V gave up 2 bases and J gave up 7 bases; unmatched junction bases: 6. This CDR3 contains 16 residues. The source of this sequence is a woman aged 18-30 years in good health. The chain is built from TRBV4-3 and TRBJ2-1, with TRBD2 identical over 12 bases. The sample taken for sequencing was central memory CD4+ T cells from blood. Here the CDR3 DNA reads TGCGCCAGCAGCCAAAGACTAGCGGGAGCCGGGAATGAGCAGTTCTTC. Translation gives CASSQRLAGAGNEQFF.